This entry lists 17 T cell receptor beta chains sequenced from one sample in a study of control samples from healthy donors and cancer patients (dated by TCRdb to about 2020). The receptor library was made with the immunoSEQ multiplex PCR assay. Drawn from immuneACCESS, this table holds only the in-frame rearrangements with V and J called that TCRdb kept. Clones are partly lost; checked studies trace under half to an unresolved V gene and leave the rest unexplained. The sample table shows 35,000 to 50,000 clones, and 70% to 90% are seen once. Roughly 44% of the sample rests with the top ten. The sequenced material came from blood. The receptors here all came from a man aged 55 to 69 in good health.

Concerning this clone: The conserved phenylalanine or tryptophan normally closing the CDR3 is absent here, so this likely arose from a read error. The rearrangement joins TRBV5-1 to TRBJ1-1; 7 nucleotides line up with TRBD1. This CDR3 comprises 15 residues. Germline-derived CDR1 and CDR2 are SGHRS and YFSETQ. V lost 4 bases and J lost 4; bases outside the gene matches: 10. The CDR3, as DNA: TGCGCCAGCAGCGCTAGAACAGGGGAGTCCACTGAAGCTTTCCTT. Protein sequence: CASSARTGESTEAFL.

J is TRBJ2-5 and V is TRBV2; 9 positions match TRBD1. Germline CDR1 reads SNHLY; CDR2 reads FYNNEI. The J segment lost 5 bases and the V segment lost 4 bases, leaving 8 bases of the junction unmatched. The CDR3 loop spans 15 amino acids. CDR3 DNA: TGTGCCAGCAGTGCCGGGACAGGGAGATTTGAGACCCAGTACTTC. This translates into CASSAGTGRFETQYF. The full variable domain, in which reference TRBV2 and TRBJ2-5 provide the parts outside the CDR3, is EPEVTQTPSHQVTQMGQEVILRCVPISNHLYFYWYRQILGQKVEFLVSFYNNEISEKSEIFDDQFSVERPDGSNFTLKIRSTKLEDSAMYFCASSAGTGRFETQYFGPGTRLLVL.

CDR3 in DNA: TGTGCCAGCAGTTACAGAACTTTCCACGAGCAGTACTTC. Its protein product is CASSYRTFHEQYF. This chain connects TRBV6-2 or TRBV6-3 to TRBJ2-7; no firm D call. The CDR3 runs 13 residues. The ends were cut back, 2 bases at V and 5 bases at J, with 10 bases in the middle. CDR1 MNHEY and CDR2 SVGEGT come from the germline V gene.

The rearrangement links TRBV7-9 to TRBJ1-3; maybe TRBD1 (6 bases). This CDR3 spans 14 amino acids. Trimming left V 4 bases short and J 6 bases short, with 13 bases between. Looked up from germline, CDR1 is SEHNR and CDR2 is FQNEAQ (reference sequence). Here the CDR3 reads CASSSTDRENTIYF. CDR3 in DNA: TGTGCCAGCAGCTCAACGGACAGAGAAAACACCATATATTTT.

The sample holds a few counts of this clone. This chain uses TRBV7-2 with TRBJ2-7; TRBD1 agrees at 10 bases. Germline CDR1 SGHTA, CDR2 FQGNSA. CDR3 length: 15 residues. J lost 4 bases, V lost 5 bases, and 8 bases had no gene match. CDR3 amino acids: CASSLDRGQGYEQYF. Written as DNA, the CDR3 is TGTGCCAGCAGCCTAGACAGGGGGCAGGGGTACGAGCAGTACTTC.

This chain connects TRBV25-1 to TRBJ2-1, with TRBD2 matching over 7 bases. In germline, CDR1 is MGHDK, CDR2 SYGVNS. V lost 2 bases, J lost 0 bases, and 7 bases stayed unmatched. The CDR3 has 17 residues. Here the CDR3 reads CASSEGEGFFSYNEQFF. Written as DNA, the CDR3 is TGTGCCAGCAGTGAAGGGGAGGGATTTTTCTCCTACAATGAGCAGTTCTTC. The entire variable domain, with the rest obtained from reference TRBV25-1 and TRBJ2-1, is as follows: EADIYQTPRYLVIGTGKKITLECSQTMGHDKMYWYQQDPGMELHLIHYSYGVNSTEKGDLSSESTVSRIRTEHFPLTLESARPSHTSQYLCASSEGEGFFSYNEQFFGPGTRLTVL.

J is TRBJ2-7 and V is TRBV5-1; D ambiguous. Germline loops: CDR1 SGHRS, CDR2 YFSETQ. The CDR3 has 12 amino acids. Trimming stripped 1 base from V and 7 bases from J, with 9 bases between. The CDR3 bases are TGCGCCAGCAGCTTGCCCCTACGGGAGCAGTACTTC. It yields the protein CASSLPLREQYF. The full variable domain, rest sourced from reference TRBV5-1 and TRBJ2-7, is KAGVTQTPRYLIKTRGQQVTLSCSPISGHRSVSWYQQTPGQGLQFLFEYFSETQRNKGNFPGRFSGRQFSNSRSEMNVSTLELGDSALYLCASSLPLREQYFGPGTRLTVT.

This rearrangement joins TRBV28 to TRBJ2-4; TRBD2 agrees at 8 bases. The CDR3 length is 15 residues. Trimming removed 5 bases from V and 5 bases from J; junction bases left unmatched: 8. Per germline, CDR1 MDHEN and CDR2 SYDVKM. The DNA of the CDR3 is TGTGCCAGCAGTGGTTCGGGAGGGGCCCAAAACATTCAGTACTTC. Encoded protein: CASSGSGGAQNIQYF.

This clone was seen only once. This sample includes further DNA sequences coding for the same CDR3. The chain combines TRBV6-5 with TRBJ1-6; a possible D gene is TRBD1 (6 bases). V gave up 0 bases and J gave up 10 bases, with 16 bases separating them. The CDR3 is 16 amino acids. Germline values: CDR1 MNHEY, CDR2 SVGAGI. CDR3 amino acids: CASSYSGGAGGSPLHF. The CDR3 DNA sequence: TGTGCCAGCAGTTACTCAGGGGGGGCCGGGGGGTCACCCCTCCACTTT.

The chain recombines TRBV7-2 with TRBJ1-5; a possible D gene is TRBD1 (5 bases). Trimming stripped 8 bases from V and 2 bases from J, with 13 bases between. The CDR3 has 14 amino acids. The germline gives CDR1 SGHTA, CDR2 FQGNSA. CDR3 loop: CASGVGGGNQPQHF. The CDR3 region has the DNA TGTGCCAGCGGTGTTGGGGGGGGCAATCAGCCCCAGCATTTT.

The V call is TRBV29-1, the J call TRBJ2-2; a possible D gene is TRBD1 (6 bases). The CDR3 covers 14 residues. Looked up from germline, CDR1 is SQVTM and CDR2 is ANQGSEA. Trimming stripped 2 bases from V and 10 bases from J, with 17 bases between. CDR3 loop: CSVELGDRPMELFF. The CDR3 region has the DNA TGCAGCGTTGAATTAGGAGACAGGCCGATGGAGCTGTTTTTT.

V usage is TRBV6-2 or TRBV6-3 and J usage is TRBJ1-4, with 10 nucleotides matching TRBD1. This CDR3 is 16 amino acids long. The V gene's germline CDR1 is MNHEY and CDR2 SVGEGT. V lost 2 bases and J lost 3; bases outside the gene matches: 3. Here the CDR3 reads CASSYGDRGPNEKLFF. The CDR3 DNA reads TGTGCCAGCAGTTACGGGGACAGGGGACCTAATGAAAAACTGTTTTTT.

The chain recombines TRBV28 with TRBJ1-5; TRBD1 is a possible D gene (6 bases). CDR3 size: 19 residues. Trimming left V 6 bases short and J 2 bases short, with 26 bases between. In germline, CDR1 is MDHEN, CDR2 SYDVKM. The CDR3 DNA sequence: TGTGCCAGCAGCTCAAGGGGCAGGGGTCGTGTCTGGGGCAATCAGCCCCAGCATTTT. Encoded protein: CASSSRGRGRVWGNQPQHF.

The chain carries TRBV29-1 and TRBJ2-7, with TRBD1 matching over 9 bases. The CDR3 consists of 12 residues. Per germline, CDR1 SQVTM and CDR2 ANQGSEA. Written as DNA, the CDR3 is TGCAGTGGGGGGGACAGGGCCTACGAGCAGTACTTC. It yields the protein CSGGDRAYEQYF.

This clone turned up a few times. The genes are TRBV28 and TRBJ1-4; no clear D. Deletions cut 7 bases from V and 7 bases from J, with 13 bases between. CDR3 length equals 13 residues. Germline CDR1 is MDHEN and CDR2 is SYDVKM. CDR3: CASNSIKGEKLFF. In DNA, the CDR3 is TGTGCCAGCAATTCGATAAAAGGTGAAAAACTGTTTTTT. Full variable domain (rest looked up from reference TRBV28 and TRBJ1-4): DVKVTQSSRYLVKRTGEKVFLECVQDMDHENMFWYRQDPGLGLRLIYFSYDVKMKEKGDIPEGYSVSREKKERFSLILESASTNQTSMYLCASNSIKGEKLFFGSGTQLSVL.

This chain connects TRBV4-1 to TRBJ2-5, with 13 bases aligning to TRBD2. This CDR3 has 16 residues. V was pared by 1 base and J by 7 bases, with 6 bases of the junction left unmatched. Germline CDR1 MGHRA, CDR2 YSYEKL. The CDR3, as DNA: TGCGCCAGCAGCCAAGGGACTAGCGGGAGTGGAGGGACCCAGTACTTC. Protein sequence: CASSQGTSGSGGTQYF.

The chain has TRBV3-1 (or the pseudogene TRBV3-2) and TRBJ1-6; D may be TRBD1 (5 bases). Per the germline V gene, CDR1 is LGHDT and CDR2 is YNNKEL (reference sequence). Trimming took off 0 bases at V and 12 bases at J, with 12 bases between the two ends. This CDR3 has 14 residues. The CDR3 DNA reads TGTGCCAGCAGCCAAGATCTCACAGGCAAACCCCTCCACTTT. Its protein is CASSQDLTGKPLHF.